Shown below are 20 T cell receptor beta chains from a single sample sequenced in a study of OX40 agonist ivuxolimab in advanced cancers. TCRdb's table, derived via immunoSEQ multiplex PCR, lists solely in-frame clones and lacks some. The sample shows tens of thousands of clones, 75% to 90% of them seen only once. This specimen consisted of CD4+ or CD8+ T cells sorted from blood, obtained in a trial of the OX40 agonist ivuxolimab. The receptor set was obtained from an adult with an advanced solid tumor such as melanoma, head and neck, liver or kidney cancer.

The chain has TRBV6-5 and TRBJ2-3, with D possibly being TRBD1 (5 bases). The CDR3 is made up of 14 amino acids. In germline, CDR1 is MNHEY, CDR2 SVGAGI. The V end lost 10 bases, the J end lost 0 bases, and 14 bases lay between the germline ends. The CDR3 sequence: CATKTVHSTDTQYF. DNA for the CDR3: TGTGCCACCAAGACAGTACATAGCACAGATACGCAGTATTTT.

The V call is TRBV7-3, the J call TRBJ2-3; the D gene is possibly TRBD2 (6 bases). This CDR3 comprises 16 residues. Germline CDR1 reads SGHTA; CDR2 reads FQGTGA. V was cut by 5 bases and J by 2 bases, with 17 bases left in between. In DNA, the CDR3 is TGTGCCAGCAGCGCCTCGGCTGCGGGGCCCACAGATACGCAGTATTTT. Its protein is CASSASAAGPTDTQYF.

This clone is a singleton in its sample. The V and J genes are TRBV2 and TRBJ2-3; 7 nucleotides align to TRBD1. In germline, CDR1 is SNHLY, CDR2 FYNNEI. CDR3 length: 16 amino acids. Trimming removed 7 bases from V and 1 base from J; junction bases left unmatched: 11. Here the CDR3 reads CASKNPTGRGTDTQYF. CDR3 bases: TGTGCCAGCAAAAACCCGACAGGGAGAGGCACAGATACGCAGTATTTT.

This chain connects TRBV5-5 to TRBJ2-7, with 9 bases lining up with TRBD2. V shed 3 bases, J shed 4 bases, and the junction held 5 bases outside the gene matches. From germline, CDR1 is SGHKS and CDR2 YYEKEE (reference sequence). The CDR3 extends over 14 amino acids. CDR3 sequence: CASSSRTSVYEQYF. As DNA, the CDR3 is TGTGCCAGCAGCTCCCGGACTAGCGTATACGAGCAGTACTTC.

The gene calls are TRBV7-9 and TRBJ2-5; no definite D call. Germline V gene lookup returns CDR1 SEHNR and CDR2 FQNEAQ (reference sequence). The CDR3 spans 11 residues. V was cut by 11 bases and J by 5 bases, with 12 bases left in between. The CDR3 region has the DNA TGTGCCGGACGGATCGGGGAGACCCAGTACTTC. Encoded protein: CAGRIGETQYF.

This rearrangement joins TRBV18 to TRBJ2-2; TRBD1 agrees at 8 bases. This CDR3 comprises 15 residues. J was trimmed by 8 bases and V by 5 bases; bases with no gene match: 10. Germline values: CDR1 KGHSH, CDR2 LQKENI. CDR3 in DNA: TGTGCCAGCTCAACACAGGGGGGCATTCCTGGGGAGCTGTTTTTT. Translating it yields CASSTQGGIPGELFF.

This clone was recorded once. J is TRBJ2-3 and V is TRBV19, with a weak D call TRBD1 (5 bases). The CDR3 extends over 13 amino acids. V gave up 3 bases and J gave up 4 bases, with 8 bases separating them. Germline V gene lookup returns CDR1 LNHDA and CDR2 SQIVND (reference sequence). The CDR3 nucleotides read TGTGCCAGTAGTATTCAGGGATCAGATACGCAGTATTTT. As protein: CASSIQGSDTQYF. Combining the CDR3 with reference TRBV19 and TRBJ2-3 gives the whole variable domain DGGITQSPKYLFRKEGQNVTLSCEQNLNHDAMYWYRQDPGQGLRLIYYSQIVNDFQKGDIAEGYSVSREKKESFPLTVTSAQKNPTAFYLCASSIQGSDTQYFGPGTRLTVL.

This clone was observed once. CDR3 sequence: CAWSSPGGFYEQYF. CDR3 DNA sequence: TGTGCCTGGAGTTCCCCGGGGGGCTTCTACGAGCAGTACTTC. The gene calls are TRBV30 and TRBJ2-7, with D possibly TRBD2 on 7 matching bases. CDR3 length: 14 residues. The germline V gene encodes CDR1 GTSNPN and CDR2 SVGIG (reference sequence). V was clipped by 2 bases and J by 3 bases, with 14 bases between them.

In DNA form, the CDR3 reads TGTGCCAGCATGGGGACAGGGAGGGACGAGCAGTACTTC. This encodes CASMGTGRDEQYF. This rearrangement joins TRBV2 to TRBJ2-5; 9 nucleotides align to TRBD1. Near its end, the DNA agrees better with TRBJ2-7, so the J call may be wrong. Germline V lookup: CDR1 SNHLY, CDR2 FYNNEI. The CDR3 runs 13 residues.

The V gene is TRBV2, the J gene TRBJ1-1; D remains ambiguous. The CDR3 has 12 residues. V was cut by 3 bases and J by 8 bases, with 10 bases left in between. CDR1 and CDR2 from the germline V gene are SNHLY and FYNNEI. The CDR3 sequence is CASSDRVGEAFF. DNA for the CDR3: TGTGCCAGCAGTGATCGGGTTGGAGAAGCTTTCTTT.

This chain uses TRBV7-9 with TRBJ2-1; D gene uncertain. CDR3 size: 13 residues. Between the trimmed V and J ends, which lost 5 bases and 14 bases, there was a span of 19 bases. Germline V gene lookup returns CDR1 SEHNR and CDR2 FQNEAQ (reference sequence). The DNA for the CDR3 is TGTGCCAGCAGCACTCTGGGTTTAAGAGGAGAGTTCTTC. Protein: CASSTLGLRGEFF.

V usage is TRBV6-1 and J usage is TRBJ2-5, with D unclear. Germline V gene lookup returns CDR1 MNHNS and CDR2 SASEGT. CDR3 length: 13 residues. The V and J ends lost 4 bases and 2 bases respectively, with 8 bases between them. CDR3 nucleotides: TGTGCCAGCAGTGTTGAACATCAAGAGACCCAGTACTTC. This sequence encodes CASSVEHQETQYF.

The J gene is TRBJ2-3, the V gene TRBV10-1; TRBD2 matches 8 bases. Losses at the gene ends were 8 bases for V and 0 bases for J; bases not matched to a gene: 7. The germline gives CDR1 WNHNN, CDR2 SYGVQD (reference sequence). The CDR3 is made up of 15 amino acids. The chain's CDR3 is CASGNSGESTDTQYF. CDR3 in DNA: TGCGCCAGCGGGAATAGCGGGGAAAGCACAGATACGCAGTATTTT.

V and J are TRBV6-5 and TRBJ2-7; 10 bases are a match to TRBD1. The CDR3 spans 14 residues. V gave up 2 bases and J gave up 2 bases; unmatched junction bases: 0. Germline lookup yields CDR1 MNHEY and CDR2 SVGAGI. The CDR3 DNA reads TGTGCCAGCAGTTACGGACAGGGGGCCTACGAGCAGTACTTC. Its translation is CASSYGQGAYEQYF.

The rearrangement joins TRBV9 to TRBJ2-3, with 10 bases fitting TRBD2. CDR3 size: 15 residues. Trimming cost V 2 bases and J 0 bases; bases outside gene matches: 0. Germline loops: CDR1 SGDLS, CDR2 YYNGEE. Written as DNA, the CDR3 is TGTGCCAGCAGCGTTAGCGGGGGGAGCACAGATACGCAGTATTTT. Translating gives CASSVSGGSTDTQYF.

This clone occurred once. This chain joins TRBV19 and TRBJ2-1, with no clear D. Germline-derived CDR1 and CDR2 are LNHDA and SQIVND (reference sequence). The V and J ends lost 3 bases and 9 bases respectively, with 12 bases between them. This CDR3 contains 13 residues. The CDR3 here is CASSIAFRGEQFF. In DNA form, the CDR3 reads TGTGCCAGTAGTATTGCCTTCCGCGGTGAGCAGTTCTTC. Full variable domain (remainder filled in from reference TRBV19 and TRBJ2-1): DGGITQSPKYLFRKEGQNVTLSCEQNLNHDAMYWYRQDPGQGLRLIYYSQIVNDFQKGDIAEGYSVSREKKESFPLTVTSAQKNPTAFYLCASSIAFRGEQFFGPGTRLTVL.

The CDR3 nucleotides are TGTGCCAGCAGCCAAGGGGGCACTAACTATGGCTACACCTTC. Translated: CASSQGGTNYGYTF. The chain employs TRBV4-2 and TRBJ1-2; maybe TRBD1 (5 bases). CDR3 length: 14 amino acids. Per germline, CDR1 LGHNA and CDR2 YNFKEQ. Trimming took 1 base from V and 0 from J, leaving 6 bases between them.

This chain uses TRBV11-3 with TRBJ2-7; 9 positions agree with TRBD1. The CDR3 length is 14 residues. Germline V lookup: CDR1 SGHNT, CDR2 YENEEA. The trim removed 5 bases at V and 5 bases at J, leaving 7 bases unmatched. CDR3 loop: CASSLGQGSNEQYF. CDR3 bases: TGTGCCAGCAGCCTAGGACAGGGGAGTAACGAGCAGTACTTC.

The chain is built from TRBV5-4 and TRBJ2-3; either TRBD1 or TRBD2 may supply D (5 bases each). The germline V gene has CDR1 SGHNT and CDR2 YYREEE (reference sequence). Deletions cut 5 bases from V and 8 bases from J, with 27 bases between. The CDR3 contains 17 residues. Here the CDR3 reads CASRYTFLGAPSGTQYF. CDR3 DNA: TGTGCCAGCAGATACACCTTTCTCGGGGCCCCTTCAGGTACGCAGTATTTT.

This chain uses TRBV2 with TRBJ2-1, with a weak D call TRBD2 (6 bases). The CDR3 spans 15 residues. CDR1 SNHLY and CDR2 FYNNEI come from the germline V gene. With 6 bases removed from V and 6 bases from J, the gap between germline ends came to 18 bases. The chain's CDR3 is CASRLGQGLSNEQFF. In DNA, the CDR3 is TGTGCCAGCAGGCTAGGGCAGGGACTGAGCAATGAGCAGTTCTTC.